Following are 21 T cell receptor beta chains from one sample sequenced in a study of blood T cells in healthy people across ages. It was with a sample-barcoded 5' primer and a J-beta primer mix that a second PCR of roughly 6 to 11 cycles was run. TCRdb re-analysed the 5' RACE reads in MiXCR, keeping a single row per CDR3 protein. Among some 730,000 distinct CDR3 sequences, around a fifth were seen once, and the ten largest hold under 25%. The sample consisted of blood. The receptors stem from a man aged 65 to 85 in good health.

This clonotype was recorded a few times. The chain has TRBV3-1 and TRBJ2-2; TRBD2 might be the D (6 bases). The CDR3 spans 14 residues. Deletions cut 4 bases from V and 6 bases from J, with 12 bases between. CDR1 and CDR2 (germline): LGHDT, YNNKEL (reference sequence). This CDR3 reads CASSRQRLAGELFF. The CDR3 DNA is TGTGCCAGCAGCCGCCAAAGACTAGCCGGGGAGCTGTTTTTT.

This clonotype has just a few counts. This rearrangement joins TRBV7-2 to TRBJ1-4, with unresolved D. The V end lost 7 bases, the J end lost 0 bases, and 9 bases lay between the germline ends. This CDR3 has 14 amino acids. CDR1 SGHTA and CDR2 FQGNSA come from the germline V gene. CDR3 sequence reads: CASTLSATNEKLFF. CDR3 in DNA: TGTGCCAGCACCCTTTCCGCAACTAATGAAAAACTGTTTTTT.

The V gene is TRBV3-1, the J gene TRBJ2-1; 10 bases fit TRBD2. Germline lookup yields CDR1 LGHDT and CDR2 YNNKEL (reference sequence). After removal of 4 bases from V and 7 bases from J, the junction contained 16 bases not matched to a gene. The CDR3 is 18 amino acids. The CDR3 DNA sequence: TGTGCCAGCAGCCCTGGCCTAGCGGGAGTCGGGGGTTGGAATGAGCAGTTCTTC. Protein sequence: CASSPGLAGVGGWNEQFF.

In its sample, this clonotype was seen a few times. V gene TRBV27 combines with J gene TRBJ2-4, with D possibly TRBD2 on 6 matching bases. V was cut by 10 bases and J by 2 bases, with 27 bases left in between. The CDR3 spans 18 residues. The germline V gene has CDR1 MNHEY and CDR2 SMNVEV (reference sequence). The CDR3 region has the DNA TGTGCCACCGGTCTGAGGGCCGCGGGACGTTTTTCCAAAAACATTCAGTACTTC. It codes for CATGLRAAGRFSKNIQYF.

The CDR3, as DNA: TGCAGTGCTAGGCGTCAAAGCAGGGCTTACAATGAGCAGTTCTTC. Its translation is CSARRQSRAYNEQFF. V is TRBV20-1 and J is TRBJ2-1, with D possibly being TRBD1 (5 bases). This CDR3 has 15 residues. Per the germline V gene, CDR1 is DFQATT and CDR2 is SNEGSKA (reference sequence). Trimming removed 3 bases from V and 4 bases from J, with 16 bases in between.

This clonotype was detected only a few times. This chain links TRBV12-3 or TRBV12-4 with TRBJ1-1, with D uncertain. The CDR3 totals 13 residues. V lost 9 bases and J lost 2, with 13 bases in between. The CDR3 region is CASRDNRNTEAFF. In DNA form, the CDR3 reads TGTGCCAGTAGAGACAATCGCAACACTGAAGCTTTCTTT.

The chain is built from TRBV5-6 and TRBJ2-5; no definite D call. The DNA matches TRBJ2-7 better at its end, which makes the J call doubtful. Germline CDR1 is SGHDT and CDR2 is YYEEEE. This CDR3 contains 13 residues. CDR3 sequence (DNA): TGTGCCAGCAGCTTGTGGGGTTTGAGCGAGCAGTACGTC. Its translation is CASSLWGLSEQYV.

This chain links TRBV11-1 with TRBJ1-2; perhaps TRBD1 as D (5 bases). V lost 5 bases, J lost 8 bases, and 21 bases lay in between. The CDR3 covers 15 residues. Germline V gene data show CDR1 as SGHAT and CDR2 as FQDESV (reference sequence). The CDR3 reads CASSRGDLSGQGYTF. CDR3 nucleotides: TGTGCCAGCAGCCGGGGAGACCTTTCAGGACAAGGCTACACCTTC. The whole variable domain, filled in from reference TRBV11-1 and TRBJ1-2, reads EAEVAQSPRYKITEKSQAVAFWCDPISGHATLYWYRQILGQGPELLVQFQDESVVDDSQLPKDRFSAERLKGVDSTLKIQPAELGDSAMYLCASSRGDLSGQGYTFGSGTRLTVV.

The chain uses TRBV28 and TRBJ2-3; maybe TRBD2 (6 bases). Trimming removed 11 bases from V and 2 bases from J, with 20 bases in between. Germline loops: CDR1 MDHEN, CDR2 SYDVKM. The CDR3 contains 15 residues. CDR3 residues: CALKRGGIITDTQYF. CDR3 sequence (DNA): TGTGCCCTGAAGCGAGGAGGGATTATCACAGATACGCAGTATTTT.

The rearrangement links TRBV7-2 to TRBJ2-5; the D call may be TRBD1 or TRBD2 (5 bases each). The J call could be wrong; TRBJ2-1 is a better fit for the DNA end. CDR1 is SGHTA and CDR2 is FQGNSA in the germline V gene. The CDR3 totals 14 residues. The CDR3 sequence is CASSFGGARDEQFF. CDR3 coding DNA: TGTGCCAGCAGCTTTGGGGGAGCAAGGGATGAGCAGTTCTTC.

V and J are TRBV2 and TRBJ2-7; 11 nucleotides align to TRBD2. CDR3 size: 18 residues. CDR1 is SNHLY, CDR2 FYNNEI, per germline. V was pared by 2 bases and J by 0 bases, with 9 bases of the junction left unmatched. CDR3 bases: TGTGCCAGCAGTGAATGGCTAGCGGGGGGTCCGAGCTCCTACGAGCAGTACTTC. This sequence encodes CASSEWLAGGPSSYEQYF.

The chain uses TRBV7-9 and TRBJ1-2; 10 bases are a match to TRBD1. This CDR3 has 14 amino acids. The germline CDR1 and CDR2 sequences are SEHNR and FQNEAQ (reference sequence). V dropped 3 bases and J dropped 7; count of bases not matched to a gene: 5. The CDR3 loop reads CASSFETGGTGYTF. In DNA form, the CDR3 reads TGTGCCAGCAGCTTCGAGACAGGGGGCACTGGCTACACCTTC. Filled out from reference TRBV7-9 and TRBJ1-2, the complete variable domain reads DTGVSQNPRHKITKRGQNVTFRCDPISEHNRLYWYRQTLGQGPEFLTYFQNEAQLEKSRLLSDRFSAERPKGSFSTLEIQRTEQGDSAMYLCASSFETGGTGYTFGSGTRLTVV.

V gene TRBV5-1 combines with J gene TRBJ2-2, with 7 bases aligning to TRBD1. Germline CDR1 and CDR2: SGHRS and YFSETQ. V was pared by 4 bases and J by 3 bases, with 6 bases of the junction left unmatched. The CDR3 is 15 amino acids. The CDR3: CASSQLGQDTGELFF. The CDR3 nucleotides read TGCGCCAGCAGCCAACTCGGACAGGACACCGGGGAGCTGTTTTTT.

This clonotype was counted between two and nine times. This chain uses TRBV7-2 with TRBJ2-1; 9 bases fit TRBD2. The junction had 13 bases not matched to a gene; V was cut back by 4 bases and J by 6 bases. Germline CDR1 is SGHTA and CDR2 is FQGNSA. This CDR3 spans 17 amino acids. The CDR3 protein is CASSSPGTSLFGNEQFF. The CDR3 coding sequence is TGTGCCAGCAGCTCCCCGGGGACTAGCCTTTTCGGCAATGAGCAGTTCTTC.

This clonotype was seen only a few times. The CDR3 bases are TGTGCCACCGGACTAGCGGGAGGGCAGAACCATCAAGAGACCCAGTACTTC. Translated, it gives CATGLAGGQNHQETQYF. The J gene is TRBJ2-5, the V gene TRBV19, with TRBD2 identical over 15 bases. The germline V gene encodes CDR1 LNHDA and CDR2 SQIVND (reference sequence). This CDR3 is built from 17 residues. The V gene end was trimmed by 10 bases and the J gene end by 2 bases; junction bases not matched to a gene: 11.

This clonotype has at least ten counts. The chain joins TRBV9 to TRBJ2-3; D possibly uses TRBD1 or TRBD2 (5 bases each). The length of the CDR3 is 18 residues. The germline V gene encodes CDR1 SGDLS and CDR2 YYNGEE. Trimming took 0 bases from V and 3 from J, leaving 20 bases between them. CDR3 protein: CASSVVGVATQETDTQYF. For the CDR3, the DNA is TGTGCCAGCAGCGTAGTGGGGGTAGCTACCCAAGAAACAGATACGCAGTATTTT.

This chain joins TRBV11-2 and TRBJ2-3, with a possible D match to TRBD2 (5 bases). Germline CDR1 SGHAT, CDR2 FQNNGV. Between the trimmed V and J ends, which lost 1 base and 5 bases, there was a span of 19 bases. The CDR3 has 17 residues. The CDR3: CASSLVSWSLRGDTQYF. The CDR3 coding sequence is TGTGCCAGCAGCTTAGTGAGTTGGAGCTTACGGGGAGATACGCAGTATTTT.

This clonotype was found a few times. The chain uses TRBV28 and TRBJ1-2; 7 bases map to TRBD1. The CDR3 totals 14 residues. CDR1 and CDR2 (germline): MDHEN, SYDVKM. With V trimmed by 4 bases and J by 4 bases, 6 bases remained unmatched. The CDR3, as DNA: TGTGCCAGCAGTTCCGGGGGACAGATCTATGGCTACACCTTC. It is translated as CASSSGGQIYGYTF.

This chain links TRBV3-1 with TRBJ1-4; perhaps TRBD1 as D (6 bases). Germline CDR1 is LGHDT and CDR2 is YNNKEL (reference sequence). The V end lost 5 bases, the J end lost 5 bases, and 9 bases lay between the germline ends. The CDR3 extends over 13 amino acids. The CDR3 sequence: CASSDRRNEKLFF. CDR3 coding DNA: TGTGCCAGCAGCGACAGGAGGAATGAAAAACTGTTTTTT.

The chain carries TRBV20-1 and TRBJ1-4; D gene unclear. In germline, CDR1 is DFQATT, CDR2 SNEGSKA (reference sequence). The CDR3 has 13 amino acids. Trimming removed 6 bases at V and 4 bases at J, with 12 bases between. The CDR3 DNA is TGCAGTGCACTCGCTACACGTAATGAAAAACTGTTTTTT. Translated: CSALATRNEKLFF.

V usage is TRBV6-1 and J usage is TRBJ1-3, with D unresolved. The CDR3 totals 15 residues. V was cut by 4 bases and J by 2 bases, with 12 bases left in between. The germline V gene encodes CDR1 MNHNS and CDR2 SASEGT. DNA for the CDR3: TGTGCCAGCAGTGTTTCTTCCAGAACTGGAAACACCATATATTTT. Residues: CASSVSSRTGNTIYF.